This is a list of T cell receptor beta chains from one sample in a study of beta chain features in type 1 diabetes. Only in-frame clones appear in the TCRdb table, and some are missing; sequencing was by immunoSEQ multiplex PCR. The sample yields 640,000 or so clones, about 14% seen once. The sequencing sample was made of naive CD4+ T cells from blood. The receptors were gathered from a man between 18 and 29 years old with type 1 diabetes. Both conserved end residues are part of each CDR3. A D gene is named only where the DNA matches it firmly. Clone size is stated in some rows and not others, as once, few, many or a class when expanded.

J gene | clone size | V gene | D gene | CDR3 DNA | CDR3 protein
TRBJ2-3 | few | TRBV5-1 | - | TGCGCCAGCAGCTCCCTAGACCGCACAGATACGCAGTATTTT | CASSSLDRTDTQYF
TRBJ2-7 | few | TRBV9 | TRBD2 | TGTGCCAGCAGCGTAGCTACGGGGGGATTAGGCGAGCAGTACTTC | CASSVATGGLGEQYF
TRBJ1-5 | - | TRBV6-6 | TRBD1 | TGTGCCAGCACTAAAGGACAGGGCGATCAGCCCCAGCATTTT | CASTKGQGDQPQHF
TRBJ2-3 | few | TRBV5-1 | - | TGCGCCAGCAGCCCTAAACTCGGTAGCACAGATACGCAGTATTTT | CASSPKLGSTDTQYF
TRBJ1-1 | few | TRBV28 | - | TGTGCCAGCCTAAAAAGAACAAGTGAAGCTTTCTTT | CASLKRTSEAFF
TRBJ1-5 | few | TRBV27 | - | TGTGCCAACAAAGTCCAGGAGTCCAATCAGCCCCAGCATTTT | CANKVQESNQPQHF
TRBJ1-4 | - | TRBV18 | - | TGTGCCAGCTCACCACCGCAGGGTCGGGTGGAAGAAAAACTGTTTTTT | CASSPPQGRVEEKLFF
TRBJ1-1 | - | TRBV20-1 | - | TGCAGTGCTAGAACACTGATCTTT | CSARTLIF
TRBJ1-1 | few | TRBV19 | - | TGTGCCAGTAGTCCTCGTGGGGGGCGGAACACTGAAGCTTTCTTT | CASSPRGGRNTEAFF
TRBJ2-2 | few | TRBV29-1 | - | TGCAGCGTTGGGAGCAGGGTGAACACCGGGGAGCTGTTTTTT | CSVGSRVNTGELFF
TRBJ2-4 | - | TRBV5-6 | - | TGTGCCAGCAGCCGAGGGACGAACATTCAGTACTTC | CASSRGTNIQYF
TRBJ2-1 | few | TRBV4-3 | - | TGCGCCAGCAGCCAAGATTGGGGGCCGAGATATGAGCAGTTCTTC | CASSQDWGPRYEQFF
TRBJ2-1 | - | TRBV29-1 | - | TGCAGCGTTGTTGGCAGGGCGCGGGATGAGCAGTTCTTC | CSVVGRARDEQFF
TRBJ1-2 | few | TRBV20-1 | - | TGCAGTGCGGACCCTAACTATGGCTACACCTTC | CSADPNYGYTF
TRBJ2-7 | few | TRBV27 | TRBD1 | TGTGCCAGCAGTTCCCGGGCAGGGGGAGAGCAGTACTTC | CASSSRAGGEQYF
TRBJ1-2 | - | TRBV2 | TRBD1 | TGTGCCAGCGACCCGACAGGGGGCTCGTATGGCTACACCTTC | CASDPTGGSYGYTF
TRBJ1-6 | few | TRBV10-3 | - | TGTGCCATCAGCCCACAGGAGACTAATTCACCCCTCCACTTT | CAISPQETNSPLHF
TRBJ1-3 | few | TRBV4-3 | - | TGCGCCAGCAGCCAAGATTGGGGATTTGGAAACACCATATATTTT | CASSQDWGFGNTIYF
TRBJ2-1 | - | TRBV2 | - | TGTGCCAGCAGTGAAATCTTAGGGGCAGGAAACAATGAGCAGTTCTTC | CASSEILGAGNNEQFF
TRBJ2-7 | - | TRBV27 | - | TGTGCCAGCAGGTCTGGGATTGCCAGCTACGAGCAGTACTTC | CASRSGIASYEQYF
TRBJ2-5 | - | TRBV30 | - | TGTGCCTGGAGTATACGGTTCCAAGAGACCCAGTACTTC | CAWSIRFQETQYF
TRBJ1-5 | - | TRBV7-9 | - | TGTGCCAGCAGCTTAGGATCGCCCTCTCAGCCCCAGCATTTT | CASSLGSPSQPQHF
TRBJ2-4 | few | TRBV5-4 | - | TGTGCCAGCAGCTTGTGGGGATTAGCCAAAAACATTCAGTACTTC | CASSLWGLAKNIQYF
TRBJ2-6 | few | TRBV27 | - | TGTGCCAGCAGCCATACGACCTCGTCCGGGGCCAACGTCCTGACTTTC | CASSHTTSSGANVLTF
TRBJ2-1 | few | TRBV19 | - | TGTGCCAGTATCAGGACGGCCAGCTCCTACAATGAGCAGTTCTTC | CASIRTASSYNEQFF
TRBJ2-7 | few | TRBV30 | - | TGTGCCTGGAGTCTGTCAGGGACCTACGAGCAGTACTTC | CAWSLSGTYEQYF
TRBJ2-3 | few | TRBV27 | TRBD2 | TGTGCCAGCAGTGTACGACTAGCGGGAGGTACAGATACGCAGTATTTT | CASSVRLAGGTDTQYF
TRBJ2-3 | - | TRBV7-2 | TRBD2 | TGTGCCAGCAGCCCCCCCGGGTTAGCGGGTAGGACAGATACGCAGTATTTT | CASSPPGLAGRTDTQYF
TRBJ2-7 | - | TRBV5-1 | - | TGCGCCAGCAGCTTGGTGGCGGGGAATTCCTACGAGCAGTACTTC | CASSLVAGNSYEQYF
TRBJ1-5 | - | TRBV6-1 | - | TGTGCCAGCAGTGATTCTGGGGGCCCGGGCAATCAGCCCCAGCATTTT | CASSDSGGPGNQPQHF
TRBJ2-5 | few | TRBV9 | TRBD2 | TGTGCCAGCAGCGTAGCTACCGCGAGCGGGGGGCAAGAGACCCAGTACTTC | CASSVATASGGQETQYF
TRBJ1-1 | few | TRBV6-5 | - | TGTGCCAGCACCCAAGGTTGGACTGAAGCTTTCTTT | CASTQGWTEAFF
TRBJ1-3 | - | TRBV6-5 | - | TGTGCCAGCAGTAGCTCCTCTGGAAACACCATATATTTT | CASSSSSGNTIYF